This T cell receptor beta chain was retrieved from a study of blood T cells in healthy people across ages. Trimming left V 7 bases short and J 4 bases short, with 19 bases between. The germline V gene encodes CDR1 MGHDK and CDR2 SYGVNS. CDR3 length: 15 amino acids. The second PCR ran about 6 to 12 cycles with a sample-barcoded 5' primer and J-beta primers. TCRdb re-called the 5' RACE reads with MiXCR, one entry per CDR3 protein. Of about 780,000 distinct CDR3 sequences listed, more than 25% are singletons. This clonotype has a handful of counts. Another study also made use of these data, one on T cells of mothers and their children. As reported in that work: Donation came from three healthy Caucasian mothers together with their six children. Slightly higher but non-significant overlap marked related mother-child pairs versus unrelated pairs. At a sensitivity of roughly 90 clones per million clonotypes, no persistent microchimeric T cell clones appeared.

This chain connects TRBV25-1 to TRBJ1-1; no clear D gene. This TCR was sampled from a boy aged 5 to 17 in good health. Specimen: blood. In DNA form, the CDR3 reads TGTGCCAGCAAAGCCCTGGGAGCAGTTACCACTGAAGCTTTCTTT. Residues: CASKALGAVTTEAFF.